A single sample is the source of the 10 T cell receptor beta chains below, sequenced in a study of blood T cell repertoires in COVID-19. The repertoire was sequenced with immunoSEQ multiplex PCR; TCRdb's copy has only in-frame clones and lacks some. This repertoire shows over 60,000 clones, roughly 77% found once; its top ten account for around 9.7%. The sample consisted of peripheral blood. All receptors derive from a human donor in a cohort sampled during active COVID-19.

In DNA, the CDR3 is TGTGCCAGCAGCCAAGATCGCCGCGTCGGGGAGAAGTACGAGCAGTACTTC. This gives the protein CASSQDRRVGEKYEQYF. The chain carries TRBV3-1 (or the pseudogene TRBV3-2) and TRBJ2-7; a possible D gene is TRBD2 (5 bases). The CDR3 extends over 17 amino acids. The V and J ends lost 0 bases and 4 bases respectively, with 19 bases between them. From germline, CDR1 is LGHDT and CDR2 YNNKEL (reference sequence).

The V call is TRBV4-3, the J call TRBJ2-6; D is uncertain. The germline V gene has CDR1 LGHNA and CDR2 YSLEER. CDR3 length: 18 residues. The V and J ends lost 0 bases and 0 bases respectively, with 12 bases between them. This CDR3 is CASSQDFPGISGANVLTF. In DNA form, the CDR3 reads TGCGCCAGCAGCCAAGATTTCCCAGGAATCTCTGGGGCCAACGTCCTGACTTTC.

V usage is TRBV6-1 and J usage is TRBJ1-4; perhaps TRBD1 as D (5 bases). The CDR3 loop spans 16 amino acids. V was cut by 3 bases and J by 6 bases, with 17 bases left in between. Germline lookup yields CDR1 MNHNS and CDR2 SASEGT. The CDR3 bases are TGTGCCAGCAGTGATCGACAGTTCACGATCTATGAAAAACTGTTTTTT. It specifies CASSDRQFTIYEKLFF.

CDR3 in amino acids: CASSPSGSGQPQHF. CDR3 sequence (DNA): TGTGCCAGCTCACCCAGTGGCAGCGGGCAGCCCCAGCATTTT. The rearrangement joins TRBV18 to TRBJ1-5; D unclear. Trimming took off 3 bases at V and 7 bases at J, with 13 bases between the two ends. Germline CDR1 and CDR2: KGHSH and LQKENI. This CDR3 has 14 residues.

The count of this clone is one. The V gene is TRBV7-9, the J gene TRBJ2-2; no clear D. V was trimmed by 0 bases and J by 6 bases, leaving 14 bases between them. Germline V gives CDR1 SEHNR, CDR2 FQNEAQ (reference sequence). CDR3 length equals 16 residues. CDR3 sequence reads: CASSLALSSTPGELFF. The DNA for the CDR3 is TGTGCCAGCAGCTTAGCGCTGTCTTCAACACCCGGGGAGCTGTTTTTT. Full variable domain (rest looked up from reference TRBV7-9 and TRBJ2-2): DTGVSQNPRHKITKRGQNVTFRCDPISEHNRLYWYRQTLGQGPEFLTYFQNEAQLEKSRLLSDRFSAERPKGSFSTLEIQRTEQGDSAMYLCASSLALSSTPGELFFGEGSRLTVL.

The chain links TRBV25-1 to TRBJ2-7; no reliable D call. The germline V gene encodes CDR1 MGHDK and CDR2 SYGVNS. With 6 bases removed from V and 9 bases from J, the gap between germline ends came to 18 bases. This CDR3 comprises 13 residues. The CDR3 sequence: CASSRSGQPGQYF. CDR3 bases: TGTGCCAGCAGCCGATCAGGTCAACCCGGGCAGTACTTC.

The chain is built from TRBV5-4 and TRBJ1-2; 10 nucleotides align to TRBD1. The V gene end was trimmed by 2 bases and the J gene end by 2 bases; junction bases not matched to a gene: 3. Germline V lookup: CDR1 SGHNT, CDR2 YYREEE (reference sequence). There are 15 residues in the CDR3. The chain's CDR3 is CASSLPGQGNYGYTF. The CDR3 DNA follows: TGTGCCAGCAGCTTACCGGGACAGGGGAACTATGGCTACACCTTC. The full variable domain, rest sourced from reference TRBV5-4 and TRBJ1-2, is ETGVTQSPTHLIKTRGQQVTLRCSSQSGHNTVSWYQQALGQGPQFIFQYYREEENGRGNFPPRFSGLQFPNYSSELNVNALELDDSALYLCASSLPGQGNYGYTFGSGTRLTVV.

This chain connects TRBV20-1 to TRBJ2-3, with D unclear. Germline V gene lookup returns CDR1 DFQATT and CDR2 SNEGSKA (reference sequence). The CDR3 extends over 11 amino acids. V was trimmed by 3 bases and J by 4 bases, leaving 5 bases between them. As DNA, the CDR3 is TGCAGTGCTAGTATAGCAGATACGCAGTATTTT. Protein sequence: CSASIADTQYF.

The chain has TRBV4-3 and TRBJ1-4; a possible D gene is TRBD1 (6 bases). Trimming pared 0 bases from V and 8 bases from J, leaving 13 bases between. The CDR3 loop spans 15 amino acids. Germline V lookup: CDR1 LGHNA, CDR2 YSLEER. CDR3 nucleotides: TGCGCCAGCAGCCAAGACAGGGGCTATCTGGAAAAACTGTTTTTT. This encodes CASSQDRGYLEKLFF.

The rearrangement links TRBV12-3 or TRBV12-4 to TRBJ1-6; D perhaps matches TRBD1 (6 bases). This CDR3 comprises 13 residues. Trimming took 3 bases from V and 7 from J, leaving 7 bases between them. The CDR3 DNA is TGTGCCAGCAGTTTTGGGGGCAATTCACCCCTCCACTTT. Its translation is CASSFGGNSPLHF.